These T cell receptor beta chains were read from a single sample in a study of OX40 agonist ivuxolimab in advanced cancers. TCRdb keeps only in-frame clones here, not all; method: immunoSEQ multiplex PCR. The sample contains some 130,000 clones, over 75% of which appear only once. The sequences come from CD4+ or CD8+ T cells sorted from blood, collected in a trial of the OX40 agonist ivuxolimab. The receptor source for this set is an adult with an advanced solid tumor such as melanoma, head and neck, liver or kidney cancer. CDR3s include the opening cysteine and the closing phenylalanine or tryptophan.

V: TRBV19; J: TRBJ1-1; CDR3: CASNHMNTEAFF
V: TRBV18; J: TRBJ1-1; CDR3: CASSPSAEKLNTEAFF
V: TRBV7-2; J: TRBJ2-3; CDR3: CASSWGLAVTDTQYF
V: TRBV7-3; J: TRBJ2-7; CDR3: CASSLSRGPVDEQYF
V: TRBV19; J: TRBJ2-7; CDR3: CASSIASGGTYEQYF
V: TRBV6-5; J: TRBJ2-1; CDR3: CASSEPTSGDEQFF
V: TRBV6-1; J: TRBJ1-5; CDR3: CASSYDRGNQPQHF
V: TRBV5-6; J: TRBJ1-1; CDR3: CASSLGPPRATEAFF
V: TRBV5-6; J: TRBJ2-1; CDR3: CASDPARGNEQFF
V: TRBV4-3; J: TRBJ1-2; CDR3: CASSQAGYGYTF
V: TRBV5-4; J: TRBJ2-3; CDR3: CASSLVSRAEDTQYF
V: TRBV5-1; J: TRBJ2-2; CDR3: CASSETGVGTGELFF
V: TRBV7-9; J: TRBJ2-5; CDR3: CASSLGGTSGRETQYF
V: TRBV10-1; J: TRBJ2-3; CDR3: CASSEGTAIADTQYF
V: TRBV9; J: TRBJ2-3; CDR3: CASKGQGPDTQYF
V: TRBV11-2; J: TRBJ1-2; CDR3: CASSLTDGNYGYTF
V: TRBV29-1; J: TRBJ2-1; CDR3: CSILRGRGWDEQFF
V: TRBV5-1; J: TRBJ2-7; CDR3: CASSLGVDGYEQYF
V: TRBV4-2; J: NA; CDR3: CASQGPPSYEQYF
V: TRBV6-5; J: TRBJ2-5; CDR3: CASTPRPKYQETQYF
V: TRBV4-1; J: TRBJ1-5; CDR3: CASSTDRGLQPQHF
V: TRBV19; J: TRBJ2-2; CDR3: CASSNPGQGGGELFF
V: TRBV6-5; J: TRBJ1-4; CDR3: CASRSTGSGEKLFF
V: TRBV7-9; J: TRBJ1-2; CDR3: CASSTRQGWYYGYTF
V: TRBV30; J: TRBJ2-4; CDR3: CAWSGLAKNIQYF
V: TRBV7-2; J: TRBJ1-1; CDR3: CASSAGRNTEAFF
V: TRBV7-3; J: TRBJ2-7; CDR3: CASSPSRDPLPQYF
V: TRBV18; J: TRBJ2-5; CDR3: CASSHLQESRETQYF
V: TRBV7-9; J: TRBJ2-2; CDR3: CASSIGTDTGELFF
V: TRBV28; J: TRBJ1-1; CDR3: CASSLTGGPNTEAFF
V: TRBV9; J: TRBJ2-2; CDR3: CASSPGQGAGTGELFF
V: TRBV4-1; J: TRBJ1-1; CDR3: CASSHGPILNTEAFF
V: TRBV7-9; J: TRBJ2-7; CDR3: CASRAPRAYEQYF
V: TRBV28; J: TRBJ1-1; CDR3: CASSLDSMNTEAFF
V: TRBV4-2; J: TRBJ2-5; CDR3: CASKRGSGETQYF
V: TRBV7-3; J: TRBJ1-4; CDR3: CASSLQGRPNEKLFF
V: TRBV12-5; J: TRBJ2-5; CDR3: CASGLGGSETQYF
V: TRBV28; J: TRBJ1-4; CDR3: CASSGPDTATNEKLFF
V: TRBV6-5; J: TRBJ2-2; CDR3: CASSYGMNTGELFF
V: TRBV7-3; J: TRBJ1-2; CDR3: CASSFYGGQGTGSGYTF
V: TRBV4-2; J: TRBJ2-2; CDR3: CASSPAWGGPGTGELFF
V: TRBV28; J: TRBJ1-5; CDR3: CASRLAGTAKEPQHF
V: TRBV5-6; J: TRBJ1-2; CDR3: CASSEGVTSYTF
V: TRBV30; J: TRBJ2-2; CDR3: CAWLSRRGTGELFF
V: TRBV28; J: TRBJ2-7; CDR3: CASTPGASYEQYF
V: TRBV9; J: TRBJ2-1; CDR3: CASSVVGVSNEQFF
V: TRBV7-7; J: TRBJ2-1; CDR3: CASSPSLAGTYNEQFF
V: TRBV7-9; J: TRBJ1-3; CDR3: CASSSKQLPGQRTVDTIYF
V: TRBV18; J: TRBJ2-6; CDR3: CASSRDGYSGANVLTF
V: TRBV19; J: TRBJ2-1; CDR3: CASSRGLAASYNEQFF
V: TRBV7-3; J: TRBJ2-1; CDR3: CASSDGSEQFF
V: TRBV28; J: TRBJ2-1; CDR3: CASPPEQFF
V: TRBV6-6; J: TRBJ1-2; CDR3: CASSSDRAYGYTF
V: TRBV28; J: TRBJ2-1; CDR3: CASVRGGLTNEQFF
V: TRBV7-9; J: TRBJ2-5; CDR3: CASSLVGETQYF
V: TRBV28; J: TRBJ1-3; CDR3: CASTDPEGTPGGNTIYF
V: TRBV19; J: TRBJ2-3; CDR3: CASRVTDEATDTQYF
V: TRBV19; J: TRBJ2-1; CDR3: CASSPRVGDHNEQFF
V: TRBV4-1; J: TRBJ1-2; CDR3: CASSQGAGFLYGYTF